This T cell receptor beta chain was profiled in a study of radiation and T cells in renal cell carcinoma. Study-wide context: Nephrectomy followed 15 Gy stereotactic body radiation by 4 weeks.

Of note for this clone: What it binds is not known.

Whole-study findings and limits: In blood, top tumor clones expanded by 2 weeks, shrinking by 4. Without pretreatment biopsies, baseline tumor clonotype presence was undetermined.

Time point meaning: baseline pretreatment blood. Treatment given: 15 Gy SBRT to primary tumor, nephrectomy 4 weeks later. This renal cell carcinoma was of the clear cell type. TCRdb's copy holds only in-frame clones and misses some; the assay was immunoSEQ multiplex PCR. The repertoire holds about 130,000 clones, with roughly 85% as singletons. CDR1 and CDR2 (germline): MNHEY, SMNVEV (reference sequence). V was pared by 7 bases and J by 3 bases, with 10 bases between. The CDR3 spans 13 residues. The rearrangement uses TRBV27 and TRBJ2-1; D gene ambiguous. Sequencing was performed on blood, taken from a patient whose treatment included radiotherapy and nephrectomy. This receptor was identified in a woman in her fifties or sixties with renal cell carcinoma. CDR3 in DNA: TGTGCCAGCAACACCGGGTTCTACAATGAGCAGTTCTTC. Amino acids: CASNTGFYNEQFF.